Listed below are T cell receptor beta chains from one sample, sequenced in a study of CD8 T cells in Susac syndrome. Using its own MiXCR run on the immunoSEQ multiplex PCR reads, TCRdb lists one record per CDR3 protein. The table has roughly 84,000 distinct CDR3 sequences, 95% to 96% seen once. Input material: CD8+ T cells from PBMCs. Receptors were obtained from a human donor with Susac syndrome. Both conserved end residues are part of each CDR3. The D gene is left open where the match is weak. Size is omitted from some rows. Given values are once, few, many or a class for expanded clones.

>TRBD1|NA|TRBV9|TRBJ2-6
TGTGCCAGCAGCGGACAGGGGCAGCAATCTGGGGCCAACGTCCTGACTTTC
CASSGQGQQSGANVLTF
>NA|NA|TRBV6-5|TRBJ1-1
TGTGCCAGCAGTTACAGCTCAGGGCGTACTGAAGCTTTCTTT
CASSYSSGRTEAFF
>NA|NA|TRBV28|TRBJ1-1
TGTGCCAGCAGTTTAGTGGCTGAAGCTTTCTTT
CASSLVAEAFF
>NA|NA|TRBV27|TRBJ1-1
TGTGCCAGCAGTAAAGGGGGACCAACTGAAGCTTTCTTT
CASSKGGPTEAFF
>TRBD2|NA|TRBV13|TRBJ2-3
TGTGCCAGCAGCCCGCGGCTAGCGGCCACAGATACGCAGTATTTT
CASSPRLAATDTQYF
>NA|NA|TRBV12-5|TRBJ1-1
TGTGCTAGTGCTAACGGACTGAGCACTGAAGCTTTCTTT
CASANGLSTEAFF
>NA|NA|TRBV6-1|TRBJ1-5
TGTGCCAGCAGTGAATGGCACCATAGCAATCAGCCCCAGCATTTT
CASSEWHHSNQPQHF
>NA|NA|TRBV18|TRBJ1-5
TGTGCCAGCTCACAGGGCTTAGGGAGTCAGCCCCAGCATTTT
CASSQGLGSQPQHF
>NA|NA|TRBV12-3/TRBV12-4|TRBJ2-1
TGTGCCAGCAGGGAGCTAGGGAACAATGAGCAGTTCTTC
CASRELGNNEQFF
>TRBD1|NA|TRBV25-1|TRBJ2-5
TGTGCCAGCAGGAGACAGGGGGCCGGCGAGACCCAGTACTTC
CASRRQGAGETQYF
>TRBD1|NA|TRBV7-9|TRBJ2-6
TGTGCCAGCAGGAGGGACAGGGGGCTCTCTGGGGCCAACGTCCTGACTTTC
CASRRDRGLSGANVLTF
>TRBD1|NA|TRBV15|TRBJ1-2
TGTGCCACCAGCAAAACCGGGACAGCTAACTATGGCTACACCTTC
CATSKTGTANYGYTF
>NA|NA|TRBV4-3|TRBJ2-1
TGCGCCAGCAGCCAAGATAGCGACAATGAGCAGTTCTTC
CASSQDSDNEQFF
>NA|NA|TRBV13|TRBJ2-5
TGTGCCAGCAGCTCGTGGACAGACCCGACGACCCAGTACTTC
CASSSWTDPTTQYF
>TRBD1|NA|TRBV29-1|TRBJ2-7
TGCAGCATCGTAGACAGGGAAGTTGGCTACGAGCAGTACTTC
CSIVDREVGYEQYF
>NA|NA|TRBV5-6|TRBJ2-2
TGTGCCAGCAGCTTGGAACAGGCGCTCACCGGGGAGCTGTTTTTT
CASSLEQALTGELFF
>NA|NA|TRBV9|TRBJ1-5
TGTGCCAGCGGCCCGGGGGGCCCTTTCAGCAATCAGCCCCAGCATTTT
CASGPGGPFSNQPQHF
>NA|NA|TRBV24-1|TRBJ2-3
TGTGCCACCAGTGGTGGAGACCGGAGGCATACGCAGTATTTT
CATSGGDRRHTQYF
>NA|NA|TRBV7-8|TRBJ2-5
TGTGCCAGCAGCTTAGTGGGTGGGGAGGAGACCCAGTACTTC
CASSLVGGEETQYF
>NA|NA|TRBV9|TRBJ1-1
TGTGCCAGCAGCGGGGAGGAGAAAGTGAACACTGAAGCTTTCTTT
CASSGEEKVNTEAFF
>NA|NA|TRBV20-1|TRBJ2-7
TGCAGTGCTAGAGATAGGGCGGGTTTTGCCTACGAGCAGTACTTC
CSARDRAGFAYEQYF
>NA|NA|TRBV12-3/TRBV12-4|TRBJ2-1
NA
CASSFLAGDNEQFF
>TRBD1|NA|TRBV9|TRBJ2-3
TGTGCCAGCAGCAAAGGGAGGGACAGGGGGCCCACAGATACGCAGTATTTT
CASSKGRDRGPTDTQYF
>TRBD1|NA|TRBV29-1|TRBJ2-3
TGCAGCGTTCCCGGACAGGGGGCCCCCACAGATACGCAGTATTTT
CSVPGQGAPTDTQYF
>TRBD1|NA|TRBV29-1|TRBJ1-1
TGCAGCGTTGAAGGGACAGGGTTGTTTGGTGAAGCTTTCTTT
CSVEGTGLFGEAFF
>NA|NA|TRBV20-1|TRBJ1-4
TGCAGTGCTGCGGCGGACGGGACTGAAAAACTGTTTTTT
CSAAADGTEKLFF
>NA|NA|TRBV5-1|TRBJ2-7
TGCGCCAGCAGTTTAACCCTAAACTACGAGCAGTACTTC
CASSLTLNYEQYF
>TRBD1|NA|TRBV7-8|TRBJ1-1
TGTGCCAGCAGCGGGGGACAGGCGCGCACTGAAGCTTTCTTT
CASSGGQARTEAFF
>TRBD1|NA|TRBV2|TRBJ2-7
TGTGCCAGCAGCGGACAGGGGGCGAAGCAGTACTTC
CASSGQGAKQYF
>TRBD2|NA|TRBV7-6|TRBJ2-1
TGTGCCAGCAGCGGAGAATTGGGACTAGCGGGAGAACGCACCTACAATGAGCAGTTCTTC
CASSGELGLAGERTYNEQFF
>NA|NA|TRBV7-8|TRBJ2-2
TGTGCCAGCAGCATTAGGGGGACTCGAACCCCCGGGGAGCTGTTTTTT
CASSIRGTRTPGELFF
>NA|NA|TRBV5-4|TRBJ1-5
TGTGCCAGCAGTCCTGACAACAATCAGCCCCAGCATTTT
CASSPDNNQPQHF
>NA|NA|TRBV9|TRBJ1-1
TGTGCCAGCAGCGGGTCCGAATACACTGAAGCTTTCTTT
CASSGSEYTEAFF
>NA|NA|TRBV27|TRBJ2-5
TGTGCCAGCAGTCCCAAGATCGGAACCCAGTACTTC
CASSPKIGTQYF
>NA|NA|TRBV9|TRBJ2-7
TGTGCCAGCAGCGTAGGTGGGGGAGACTCCTACGAGCAGTACTTC
CASSVGGGDSYEQYF
>NA|NA|TRBV30|TRBJ2-3
TGTGCCTGGAATTCCCAGGGCACAGATACGCAGTATTTT
CAWNSQGTDTQYF
>NA|NA|TRBV5-5|TRBJ2-2
TGTGCCAGCAGTTCCCTCACCGGGGAGCTGTTTTTT
CASSSLTGELFF
>NA|NA|TRBV29-1|TRBJ2-3
TGCAGCGTTGAAGAAGAGCCGGGGGGCCCCGAAGATTTT
CSVEEEPGGPEDF
>TRBD1|few|TRBV6-4|TRBJ2-1
TGTGCCAGCAGTCCTCGACAGGGATCGAATGAGCAGTTCTTC
CASSPRQGSNEQFF
>NA|NA|TRBV24-1|TRBJ2-1
TGTGCCACCAGCCAACCGGGACTGGAAAATGAGCAGTTCTTC
CATSQPGLENEQFF
>NA|NA|TRBV3-1|TRBJ2-4
TGTGCCAGCAGCCGTAAACAGAGTCTCCTAGCCAAAAACATTCAGTACTTC
CASSRKQSLLAKNIQYF
>NA|NA|TRBV18|TRBJ2-3
TGTGCCAGCTCACCGCTCGGCACAGATACGCAGTATTTT
CASSPLGTDTQYF
>TRBD1|NA|TRBV7-3|TRBJ2-5
TGTGCCAGCAGTTTAACAGGGAACAGGGGGCATCAAGAGACCCAGTACTTC
CASSLTGNRGHQETQYF
>NA|NA|TRBV27|TRBJ1-2
TGTGCCAGCAGTTTGGCCCTGGACTATGGCTACACCTTC
CASSLALDYGYTF
>TRBD2|NA|TRBV9|TRBJ2-3
TGTGCCAGCAGCGGCGGACTAGCGGAGGGCACAGATACGCAGTATTTT
CASSGGLAEGTDTQYF